The rows below give T cell receptor beta chains drawn from one sample of a study. TCRdb analysed the RT-PCR reads with MiXCR anew, one entry per CDR3 protein. The sample has approximately 720,000 distinct CDR3 sequences, approximately 15% seen once. Sequenced material: memory CD4+ T cells from blood. The receptors were sampled from a female donor in good health, serving as a healthy control. Both conserved end residues are part of each CDR3. The order of the fields is V gene, clone size, D gene, J gene, CDR3 DNA, CDR3 protein. A D gene is named only where the DNA matches it firmly. Not every row has a clone size; where given, it reads once, few, many or a size class.

>TRBV5-4|few|TRBD2|TRBJ2-2
TGTGCCAGCAGCTTTTTTAGCGGGAGAGGGTCAGCCGGGGAGCTGTTTTTT
CASSFFSGRGSAGELFF
>TRBV6-2/TRBV6-3|few|NA|TRBJ2-7
TGTGCCAGCAGTTACCAACCGGGTCGAAGGAACGAGCAGTACTTC
CASSYQPGRRNEQYF
>TRBV20-1|NA|NA|TRBJ2-1
TGCAGTGCTAGAGTAATTGGAACCTACAATGAGCAGTTCTTC
CSARVIGTYNEQFF
>TRBV7-2|many|TRBD2|TRBJ2-1
TGTGCCAGCAGCTCACCTTCGACTAGCGGGAGACTAAAGAGCTCCTACAATGAGCAGTTCTTC
CASSSPSTSGRLKSSYNEQFF
>TRBV6-5|few|NA|TRBJ1-1
TGTGCCAGCACCTCATGGAGTAGGAACACTGAAGCTTTCTTT
CASTSWSRNTEAFF
>TRBV2|NA|NA|TRBJ2-3
TGTGCCAGCAGTGAGGTTCTTGACACAGATACGCAGTATTTT
CASSEVLDTDTQYF
>TRBV28|NA|NA|TRBJ1-2
TGTGCCAGCAGTTTGTCCAGGGATCGTGGCTACACCTTC
CASSLSRDRGYTF
>TRBV12-3/TRBV12-4|few|TRBD1|TRBJ1-2
TGTGCCAGCAGACCCCGGTCTCAGGGGGTCGGCTACACCTTC
CASRPRSQGVGYTF
>TRBV7-6|NA|NA|TRBJ2-5
TGTGCCAGCAGCTTATCTTTTGGAGGGGGGGAGACCCAGTACTTC
CASSLSFGGGETQYF
>TRBV18|NA|TRBD1|TRBJ1-3
TGTGCCAGCTCAACACAGGGGGCGCTTGGAAACACCATATATTTT
CASSTQGALGNTIYF
>TRBV24-1|NA|TRBD1|TRBJ1-4
TGTGCCACCAGTGACTCCGGGACAGGTCCCGGAAAACTGTTTTTT
CATSDSGTGPGKLFF
>TRBV20-1|few|TRBD2|TRBJ2-1
TGCAGTGCTCCCCGGACTAGCGTCTCCTACAATGAGCAGTTCTTC
CSAPRTSVSYNEQFF
>TRBV12-3/TRBV12-4|NA|NA|TRBJ2-7
TGTGCCAGCAATCCTGACAGATACGAGCAGTACTTC
CASNPDRYEQYF
>TRBV6-5|many|NA|TRBJ2-7
TGTGCCAGCAGGCGGGGTGAAGATGTCTTCTACGAGCAGTACTTC
CASRRGEDVFYEQYF
>TRBV19|NA|NA|TRBJ1-2
TGTGCCAGTAGTATTGGCGGCAACTTGGACTATAACTATGGCTACACCTTC
CASSIGGNLDYNYGYTF
>TRBV7-9|NA|NA|TRBJ2-1
TGTGCCAGCACACTCAACTTCGGTTTGGATTTCTTC
CASTLNFGLDFF
>TRBV7-8|many|TRBD1|TRBJ1-5
TGTGCCAGCAGCGTACAGGGGGCTGGGAATCAGCCCCAGCATTTT
CASSVQGAGNQPQHF
>TRBV20-1|NA|NA|TRBJ1-2
TGCAGTGCTAGAGATGCAAGAAACTATGGCTACACCTTC
CSARDARNYGYTF
>TRBV6-7|many|NA|TRBJ2-7
TGTGCCAGCAGTTACGAGTCTTCCTACGAGCAGTACTTC
CASSYESSYEQYF
>TRBV5-6|few|NA|TRBJ2-3
TGTGCCAGCAGCCCGACCCTTAACACAGATACGCAGTATTTT
CASSPTLNTDTQYF
>TRBV5-1|NA|TRBD2|TRBJ2-1
TGCGCCAGCAGCTTGGAGGCTAGCGGGAACATCGGTCGGCAATACAATGAGCAGTTCTTC
CASSLEASGNIGRQYNEQFF
>TRBV7-2|many|TRBD1|TRBJ2-1
TGTGCCAGCAGCCCTCCCGGGACAGAAACCTACAATGAGCAGTTCTTC
CASSPPGTETYNEQFF
>TRBV10-2|many|NA|TRBJ1-5
TGCGCCAGCACACCGGGGGGGTATAGCAATCAGCCCCAGCATTTT
CASTPGGYSNQPQHF